What follows are 20 T cell receptor beta chains derived from one specimen sequenced in a study of spatial heterogeneity in lung cancer. Using its own MiXCR run on the 5' RACE reads, TCRdb lists one record per CDR3 protein. The sample yields about 46,000 distinct CDR3 sequences, around 11% seen once. The sample's time point: blood at routine non-recurrence follow-up after resection. The material sequenced was PBMCs, taken at follow-up. All receptors come from a male donor with early-stage non-small cell lung cancer.

This clonotype turned up a few times. The chain combines TRBV5-4 with TRBJ2-7, with D maybe TRBD2 (5 bases). Deletions cut 4 bases from V and 4 bases from J, with 12 bases between. This CDR3 comprises 13 residues. CDR1 and CDR2 (germline): SGHNT, YYREEE (reference sequence). For the CDR3, the DNA is TGTGCCAGCAGCGTAGGAAGGGAGTACGAGCAGTACTTC. Amino acid sequence: CASSVGREYEQYF.

Many counts were recorded for this clonotype. The CDR3 here is CASSSPQGITEAFF. In DNA, the CDR3 is TGTGCCAGCAGCTCCCCACAGGGGATCACTGAAGCTTTCTTT. The chain employs TRBV7-9 and TRBJ1-1, with 7 bases lining up with TRBD1. Germline lookup yields CDR1 SEHNR and CDR2 FQNEAQ (reference sequence). This CDR3 spans 14 amino acids. J lost 4 bases, V lost 4 bases, and 6 bases had no gene match.

This clonotype has a handful of counts. V gene TRBV18 combines with J gene TRBJ1-4; 7 nucleotides align to TRBD1. Germline V gives CDR1 KGHSH, CDR2 LQKENI. This CDR3 comprises 15 residues. The V segment lost 6 bases and the J segment 5 bases; nucleotides outside the gene matches: 9. The CDR3 DNA reads TGTGCCAGCTCGCCCGGTACGACAGGGAATGAAAAACTGTTTTTT. Amino acids: CASSPGTTGNEKLFF. Complete variable domain (other parts from reference TRBV18 and TRBJ1-4): NAGVMQNPRHLVRRRGQEARLRCSPMKGHSHVYWYRQLPEEGLKFMVYLQKENIIDESGMPKERFSAEFPKEGPSILRIQQVVRGDSAAYFCASSPGTTGNEKLFFGSGTQLSVL.

The chain joins TRBV6-5 to TRBJ2-5, with 7 bases fitting TRBD1. The CDR3 runs 13 residues. Per germline, CDR1 MNHEY and CDR2 SVGAGI. The V gene end was trimmed by 6 bases and the J gene end by 5 bases; junction bases not matched to a gene: 6. The CDR3 reads CASRTGQEETQYF. CDR3 nucleotides: TGTGCCAGCAGAACCGGACAGGAGGAGACCCAGTACTTC.

This clonotype was observed many times. The chain couples TRBV6-2 or TRBV6-3 to TRBJ2-2; TRBD2 aligns across 12 bases. Trimming removed 2 bases from V and 4 bases from J; junction bases left unmatched: 8. Germline CDR1 and CDR2: MNHEY and SVGEGT. The CDR3 totals 18 residues. This CDR3 reads CASSYPTSGSVVTGELFF. The CDR3 DNA reads TGTGCCAGCAGTTACCCGACTAGCGGGAGTGTTGTCACCGGGGAGCTGTTTTTT.

In its sample, this clonotype was seen many times. The chain has TRBV6-5 and TRBJ2-6, with 10 bases lining up with TRBD2. This CDR3 comprises 17 residues. The germline CDR1 and CDR2 sequences are MNHEY and SVGAGI. Losses at the gene ends were 2 bases for V and 1 base for J; bases not matched to a gene: 2. The CDR3, as DNA: TGTGCCAGCAGTTACGCTAGCGGGAGTTCTGGGGCCAACGTCCTGACTTTC. As protein: CASSYASGSSGANVLTF.

The chain employs TRBV12-3 or TRBV12-4 and TRBJ2-4; D tentatively fits TRBD1 or TRBD2 (5 bases each). The CDR3 loop spans 15 amino acids. The ends were cut back, 6 bases at V and 5 bases at J, with 17 bases in the middle. The CDR3 DNA sequence: TGTGCCAGCAGATCTTCGGGAAGGGGCCAAAACATTCAGTACTTC. This sequence encodes CASRSSGRGQNIQYF.

This clonotype has at least ten counts. The rearrangement joins TRBV4-1 to TRBJ1-4, with a possible D match to TRBD1 (5 bases). Germline assignment: CDR1 MGHRA and CDR2 YSYEKL. The CDR3 is 13 amino acids. V shed 3 bases and J shed 8 bases, with 10 bases lying between them. CDR3 nucleotide sequence: TGCGCCAGCAGCCAGGGGCGCGTAGAAAAACTGTTTTTT. Encoded protein: CASSQGRVEKLFF.

This clonotype was counted ten times or more. This chain joins TRBV7-2 and TRBJ2-3; possible D gene TRBD2, 6 bases. V gave up 5 bases and J gave up 0 bases, with 9 bases separating them. The CDR3 contains 14 residues. Germline V gene sequence: CDR1 SGHTA, CDR2 FQGNSA. In DNA form, the CDR3 reads TGTGCCAGCAGCCCAGCGGGTAGCACAGATACGCAGTATTTT. Encoded protein: CASSPAGSTDTQYF.

This clonotype was seen many times. The rearrangement uses TRBV12-3 or TRBV12-4 and TRBJ1-3, with 7 bases lining up with TRBD1. The CDR3 runs to 15 residues. Trimming removed 6 bases from V and 0 bases from J; junction bases left unmatched: 5. This chain's CDR3 is CASSTGVGSGNTIYF. The CDR3 DNA follows: TGTGCCAGCAGCACAGGGGTCGGCTCTGGAAACACCATATATTTT.

This clonotype was found a few times. This chain joins TRBV7-2 and TRBJ2-7, with D perhaps TRBD1 (6 bases). This CDR3 region has 14 residues. Per germline, CDR1 SGHTA and CDR2 FQGNSA. V dropped 5 bases and J dropped 5 bases, with 16 bases sitting between them. The CDR3 DNA sequence: TGTGCCAGCAGCCTATTGGGGGCGCAGGACGAGCAGTACTTC. This gives the protein CASSLLGAQDEQYF. The variable domain in full, with the rest retrieved from reference TRBV7-2 and TRBJ2-7, is GAGVSQSPSNKVTEKGKDVELRCDPISGHTALYWYRQSLGQGLEFLIYFQGNSAPDKSGLPSDRFSAERTGGSVSTLTIQRTQQEDSAVYLCASSLLGAQDEQYFGPGTRLTVT.

The genes are TRBV5-1 and TRBJ2-6; no definite D call. From germline, CDR1 is SGHRS and CDR2 YFSETQ. The CDR3 totals 15 residues. The V end lost 0 bases, the J end lost 0 bases, and 4 bases lay between the germline ends. CDR3 sequence reads: CASSLEGSGANVLTF. The CDR3 nucleotides read TGCGCCAGCAGCTTGGAGGGCTCTGGGGCCAACGTCCTGACTTTC.

The chain carries TRBV3-1 and TRBJ1-1; 8 nucleotides match TRBD1. This CDR3 is 13 amino acids long. V was clipped by 5 bases and J by 6 bases; unmatched bases: 5. Germline CDR1 reads LGHDT; CDR2 reads YNNKEL (reference sequence). CDR3 coding DNA: TGTGCCAGCAGCGGCGACAGGGGCCCTGAAGCTTTCTTT. It yields the protein CASSGDRGPEAFF.

J is TRBJ1-1 and V is TRBV3-1, with 7 nucleotides matching TRBD1. CDR1 and CDR2 (germline): LGHDT, YNNKEL (reference sequence). After removal of 2 bases from V and 5 bases from J, the junction contained 8 bases not matched to a gene. The CDR3 has 15 amino acids. CDR3 nucleotide sequence: TGTGCCAGCAGCCAACCGGGCCTACAGGGGACTGAAGCTTTCTTT. This gives the protein CASSQPGLQGTEAFF.

This clonotype turned up a few times. The chain combines TRBV6-5 with TRBJ1-1; D is possibly TRBD1 (6 bases). Germline V gene sequence: CDR1 MNHEY, CDR2 SVGAGI. The CDR3 has 17 residues. The V gene lost 0 bases and the J gene lost 1 base, with 15 bases spanning the gap. CDR3 in DNA: TGTGCCAGCAGTTACTCGCTGTCGCTGGGACAGAACACTGAAGCTTTCTTT. Protein product: CASSYSLSLGQNTEAFF.

This chain connects TRBV15 to TRBJ2-7; possibly TRBD1 for D (6 bases). The CDR3 is 14 residues long. Trimming cost V 0 bases and J 7 bases, with 13 bases left between them. Germline-derived CDR1 and CDR2 are LNHNV and YYDKDF (reference sequence). CDR3 DNA: TGTGCCACCAGCAGAGATGACAGGACGGGGGAGCAGTACTTC. Translating gives CATSRDDRTGEQYF.

The rearrangement uses TRBV6-4 and TRBJ1-1; D ambiguous. The germline V and J ends were trimmed by 2 bases and 5 bases, with 15 bases remaining between them. This CDR3 contains 15 residues. Germline V gene sequence: CDR1 MRHNA, CDR2 SNTAGT. CDR3 nucleotides: TGTGCCAGCAGTGACCGTAACCCTGCGCATACTGAAGCTTTCTTT. As protein: CASSDRNPAHTEAFF.

This clonotype has at least ten counts. The V and J genes are TRBV27 and TRBJ2-5; D is undetermined. The CDR3 loop spans 14 amino acids. Trimming removed 3 bases at V and 1 base at J, with 9 bases between. Looked up from germline, CDR1 is MNHEY and CDR2 is SMNVEV (reference sequence). The CDR3 region is CASSFGTAQETQYF. The CDR3 region has the DNA TGTGCCAGCAGTTTCGGTACAGCCCAAGAGACCCAGTACTTC.

This clonotype was counted only a few times. The chain uses TRBV7-9 and TRBJ2-3, with a possible D match to TRBD1 (7 bases). This CDR3 region has 12 residues. Per germline, CDR1 SEHNR and CDR2 FQNEAQ (reference sequence). The V gene lost 8 bases and the J gene lost 4 bases, with 10 bases spanning the gap. As DNA, the CDR3 is TGTGCCAGCTCCAGGGGGGCAGATACGCAGTATTTT. This gives the protein CASSRGADTQYF.

This clonotype was seen repeatedly, ten times or more. This chain connects TRBV19 to TRBJ2-7; 10 bases fit TRBD2. Losses at the gene ends were 2 bases for V and 3 bases for J; bases not matched to a gene: 10. Looked up from germline, CDR1 is LNHDA and CDR2 is SQIVND (reference sequence). This CDR3 comprises 17 residues. The CDR3 reads CASSISRSGLAFYEQYF. Written as DNA, the CDR3 is TGTGCCAGTAGTATAAGCAGGTCGGGACTAGCGTTCTACGAGCAGTACTTC.